Included here is one T cell receptor (beta chain) sequence, with context. These data belong to a study of shared T cell receptors in the human thymus. The CDR3 runs to 15 residues. Per the germline V gene, CDR1 is MDHEN and CDR2 is SYDVKM. V lost 6 bases and J 4 bases, leaving 18 bases between the germline ends. The protocol was immunoSEQ multiplex PCR, while the TCRdb copy is restricted to in-frame clones and leaves out a portion. The data show about 380,000 clones, 95% seen once. The source material was thymocytes. This TCR derives from a human donor. The chain couples TRBV28 to TRBJ2-5; the D gene is possibly TRBD1 (6 bases). CDR3 bases: TGTGCCAGCAGCCCGTTAATGGGGGCAGGAGAGACCCAGTACTTC. Protein product: CASSPLMGAGETQYF.